This TCR beta chain was found in a study of T-cell reconstitution after alpha-beta-depleted transplantation in children. Study results and limitations: Some patients' high day-60 TCRbeta diversity was attributed to recipient cells surviving conditioning. Expanded clones from the graft, numbering several hundred, reportedly supplied alpha-beta T cells about two months after transplant. T cells produced anew were the main source of T-cell counts and diversity one year after transplant.

The CDR3 covers 12 residues. Trimming pared 5 bases from V and 4 bases from J, leaving 8 bases between. The germline V gene encodes CDR1 MNHNS and CDR2 SASEGT. Preparation of the TCRbeta library used unique molecular identifiers. MiXCR, applied by TCRdb to the PCR reads, yields one record per CDR3 protein. Of about 150,000 distinct CDR3 sequences listed, 8% to 10% were seen once; the top ten hold around a sixth. As for this clonotype: No antigen is known for it. Given a much more abundant clone one base away, this may be a read error.

This chain uses TRBV6-1 with TRBJ1-2, with D tentatively TRBD1 (5 bases). The starting material was PBMCs, mostly from graft donor cells, obtained 180 days after TCRalphabeta/CD19-depleted stem cell transplant. The receptor was derived from a female patient aged 2-10 years who had a stem cell transplant for congenital amegakaryocytic thrombocytopenia, so the T cells may come from the graft donor. This CDR3 reads CASSKGCYGYTF. CDR3 nucleotide sequence: TGTGCCAGCAGTAAGGGGTGCTATGGCTACACCTTC.